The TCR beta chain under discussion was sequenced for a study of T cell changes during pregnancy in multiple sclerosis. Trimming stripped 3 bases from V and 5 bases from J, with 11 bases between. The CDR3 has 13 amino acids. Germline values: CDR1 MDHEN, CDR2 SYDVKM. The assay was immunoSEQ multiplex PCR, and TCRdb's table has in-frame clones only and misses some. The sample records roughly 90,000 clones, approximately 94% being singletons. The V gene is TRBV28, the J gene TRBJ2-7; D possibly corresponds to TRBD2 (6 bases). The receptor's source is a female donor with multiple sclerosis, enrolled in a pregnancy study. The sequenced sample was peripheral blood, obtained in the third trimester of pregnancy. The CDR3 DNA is TGTGCCAGCAGTTTCCTCGAGCGGGACGAGCAGTACTTC. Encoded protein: CASSFLERDEQYF.